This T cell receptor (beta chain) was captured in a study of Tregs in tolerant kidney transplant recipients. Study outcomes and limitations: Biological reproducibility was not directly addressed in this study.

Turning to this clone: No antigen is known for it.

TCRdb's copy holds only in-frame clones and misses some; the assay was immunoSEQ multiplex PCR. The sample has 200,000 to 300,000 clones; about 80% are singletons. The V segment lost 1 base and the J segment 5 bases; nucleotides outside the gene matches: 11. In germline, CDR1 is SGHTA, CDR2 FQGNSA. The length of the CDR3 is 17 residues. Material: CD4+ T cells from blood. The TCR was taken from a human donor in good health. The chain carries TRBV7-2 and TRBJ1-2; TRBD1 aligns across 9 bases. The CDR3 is CASSLGTGASRGYGYTF. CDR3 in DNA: TGTGCCAGCAGCTTAGGGACAGGGGCCTCTAGAGGGTATGGCTACACCTTC.